The rows below give T cell receptor beta chains drawn from one sample of a study of regulatory T cells in long-lasting Graves disease. TCRdb reprocessed the multiplex PCR reads with MiXCR, giving one entry per CDR3 protein. The sample lists approximately 690,000 distinct CDR3 sequences; about 32% were seen once. The source material was peripheral blood mononuclear cells (PBMCs), sampled when the disease was refractory, from a patient treated with antithyroid drugs. The receptors originated from a female donor with Graves disease. Each CDR3 is given with its conserved first and last residue. The D gene is left open where the match is weak. Clone size is shown for a subset of rows, as once, few, many or a class of expanded clone.

length: 16
D: TRBD1
J: TRBJ2-7
size: -
V: TRBV7-9
DNA: TGTGCCAGCAGCCCCTGGGACAGGGGAAGGACCCACGAGCAGTACTTC
CDR3: CASSPWDRGRTHEQYF

length: 13
D: -
J: TRBJ1-5
size: many
V: TRBV28
DNA: TGTGCCAGCATACGACAGGGCAATCAGCCCCAGCATTTT
CDR3: CASIRQGNQPQHF

length: 15
D: -
J: TRBJ1-1
size: -
V: TRBV20-1
DNA: TGCAGTGCTGCACTACCCCGGGACGGGGGGACTGAAGCTTTCTTT
CDR3: CSAALPRDGGTEAFF

length: 13
D: -
J: TRBJ1-6
size: -
V: TRBV25-1
DNA: TGTGCCAGCGCGGCGGGGACTGGTTCACCCCTCCACTTT
CDR3: CASAAGTGSPLHF

length: 15
D: TRBD1
J: TRBJ2-5
size: many
V: TRBV29-1
DNA: TGCAGCGTTCTAACAGGGGGCAGGTACCAAGAGACCCAGTACTTC
CDR3: CSVLTGGRYQETQYF

length: 17
D: -
J: TRBJ1-1
size: few
V: TRBV12-3/TRBV12-4
DNA: TGTGCCAGCAGCACCCCCGGGACAAGAGCAAAGAACACTGAAGCTTTCTTT
CDR3: CASSTPGTRAKNTEAFF

length: 14
D: -
J: TRBJ2-5
size: few
V: TRBV5-1
DNA: TGCGCCAGCAGCCGCCCCGGGACGGGCGAGACCCAGTACTTC
CDR3: CASSRPGTGETQYF

length: 14
D: -
J: TRBJ1-1
size: -
V: TRBV5-1
DNA: TGTGCCAGCAGCATCATGAGGGGAGGAGGTGAAGCTTTCTTT
CDR3: CASSIMRGGGEAFF

length: 15
D: TRBD1
J: TRBJ2-2
size: -
V: TRBV27
DNA: TGTGCCAGCAGTACGTGGACAGGACGCACCGGGGAGCTGTTTTTT
CDR3: CASSTWTGRTGELFF

length: 13
D: -
J: TRBJ2-7
size: -
V: TRBV11-2
DNA: TGTGCCAGTTCGCAGCGGAGGTACTACGAGCAGTACTTC
CDR3: CASSQRRYYEQYF

length: 15
D: -
J: TRBJ1-6
size: -
V: TRBV7-9
DNA: TGTGCCAGCAGTCTCCCGGGATCACCCCCCTCAGCCCTCCACTTT
CDR3: CASSLPGSPPSALHF

length: 18
D: TRBD2
J: TRBJ2-5
size: -
V: TRBV19
DNA: TGTGCCAGTAGTACCCTCTGGACTAGCGGGAGGTTGTCGGAGGCCCAGTACTTC
CDR3: CASSTLWTSGRLSEAQYF

length: 14
D: -
J: TRBJ2-3
size: once
V: TRBV20-1
DNA: TGCAGTGCAAACCGCCTGCGGGGAACAAATACGCAGTATTTT
CDR3: CSANRLRGTNTQYF

length: 15
D: -
J: TRBJ2-1
size: -
V: TRBV12-3/TRBV12-4
DNA: TGTGCCAGCAGACCGGGACGCGGGACCTACAATGAGCAGTTCTTC
CDR3: CASRPGRGTYNEQFF

length: 14
D: -
J: TRBJ2-5
size: -
V: TRBV7-9
DNA: TGTGCCAGCAGCTTATTTAGCCTAGTGGAGACCCAGTACTTC
CDR3: CASSLFSLVETQYF

length: 13
D: -
J: TRBJ2-3
size: -
V: TRBV2
DNA: TGTGCCGACGACGGTAGACTCACAGATACGCAGTATTTT
CDR3: CADDGRLTDTQYF

length: 13
D: -
J: TRBJ1-5
size: many
V: TRBV12-3/TRBV12-4
DNA: TGTGCCAGCAGTCTGGTGCCGAATCAGCCCCAGCATTTT
CDR3: CASSLVPNQPQHF

length: 18
D: -
J: TRBJ2-2
size: -
V: TRBV3-1
DNA: TGTGCCAGCAGCCAGGCCGGACGAGTAGACCAAAACACCGGGGAGCTGTTTTTT
CDR3: CASSQAGRVDQNTGELFF

length: 12
D: -
J: TRBJ2-5
size: -
V: TRBV29-1
DNA: TGCAGCGTTAAACAGGGTTTAGAGACCCAGTACTTC
CDR3: CSVKQGLETQYF

length: 14
D: -
J: TRBJ2-7
size: many
V: TRBV20-1
DNA: TGCAGTGCTAGAGGGGACTCGAGCTCCTACGAGCAGTACTTC
CDR3: CSARGDSSSYEQYF

length: 13
D: -
J: TRBJ1-2
size: -
V: TRBV19
DNA: TGTGCCAGTATGTCGCGAGACCACTATGGCTACACCTTC
CDR3: CASMSRDHYGYTF

length: 15
D: TRBD1
J: TRBJ1-5
size: many
V: TRBV28
DNA: TGTGCCAGCAGGGATGGGACAGGGGGCGGACAGCCCCAGCATTTT
CDR3: CASRDGTGGGQPQHF

length: 14
D: -
J: TRBJ1-1
size: -
V: TRBV13
DNA: TGTGCCAGCAGCCGAAAAGGGGGGGACACTGAAGCTTTCTTT
CDR3: CASSRKGGDTEAFF

length: 14
D: TRBD1
J: TRBJ2-7
size: many
V: TRBV11-2
DNA: TGTGCCAGCAGCCTATTGACAGGGTCGTCCGAGCAGTACTTC
CDR3: CASSLLTGSSEQYF

length: 11
D: -
J: TRBJ1-4
size: few
V: TRBV29-1
DNA: TGCAGCGTTCAGGACCGGGAAAAACTGTTTTTT
CDR3: CSVQDREKLFF

length: 13
D: -
J: TRBJ1-1
size: -
V: TRBV2
DNA: TGTGCCAGCAAAGTGATGAAGGTCACTGAAGCTTTCTTT
CDR3: CASKVMKVTEAFF

length: 13
D: -
J: TRBJ1-5
size: -
V: TRBV5-1
DNA: TGTGCCAGCAGTTTAGAGGGATATCAGCCCCAGCATTTT
CDR3: CASSLEGYQPQHF

length: 13
D: -
J: TRBJ1-2
size: -
V: TRBV20-1
DNA: TGCAGTGCTACCGCCGGCAAGGGGCATGGCTACACCTTC
CDR3: CSATAGKGHGYTF

length: 14
D: TRBD1
J: TRBJ1-1
size: -
V: TRBV5-5
DNA: TGTGCCAGCAGCTTTACAGACAGGGGCACTGAAGCTTTCTTT
CDR3: CASSFTDRGTEAFF

length: 20
D: -
J: TRBJ1-5
size: -
V: TRBV10-2
DNA: TGCGCCAGCAGTGAGTCTGATTACGGCGGAGGCTCTTATAGCAATCAGCCCCAGCATTTT
CDR3: CASSESDYGGGSYSNQPQHF

length: 13
D: -
J: TRBJ1-2
size: few
V: TRBV19
DNA: TGTGCCAGTAGTATAGATCGCAGCTTCGGCTACACCTTC
CDR3: CASSIDRSFGYTF

length: 15
D: -
J: TRBJ1-3
size: -
V: TRBV5-8
DNA: TGTGCCAGCAGCTTGAGGATGGGCTCTGGAAACACCATGTATTTT
CDR3: CASSLRMGSGNTMYF

length: 17
D: TRBD2
J: TRBJ2-7
size: few
V: TRBV20-1
DNA: TGCAGTGCTAGAGATGGGCTAGCGGAAGGAGGAACCTACGAGCAGTACTTC
CDR3: CSARDGLAEGGTYEQYF

length: 14
D: TRBD2
J: TRBJ2-5
size: -
V: TRBV20-1
DNA: TGCAGTGCTAGGTCCGGGAGGGCCGTAGAGACCCAGTACTTC
CDR3: CSARSGRAVETQYF

length: 15
D: -
J: TRBJ1-2
size: -
V: TRBV20-1
DNA: TGCAGTGCTAGAGGCCCCTCAAGGCAGGGTAGTGGCTACACCTTC
CDR3: CSARGPSRQGSGYTF

length: 13
D: -
J: TRBJ1-2
size: once
V: TRBV30
DNA: TGTGCCTGGAGTCGGGGTGGGAACTATGGCTACACCTTC
CDR3: CAWSRGGNYGYTF

length: 15
D: -
J: TRBJ2-2
size: many
V: TRBV6-1
DNA: TGTGCCAGCTCAGCGAGGGTGAGGGGGACCGGGGAGCTGTTTTTT
CDR3: CASSARVRGTGELFF

length: 12
D: -
J: TRBJ2-7
size: once
V: TRBV7-9
DNA: TGTGCCTCGGGGCGGACCTCCTACGAGCAGTACTTC
CDR3: CASGRTSYEQYF

length: 16
D: TRBD1
J: TRBJ1-2
size: many
V: TRBV28
DNA: TGTGCCAGCAGTTCTTTTGGTTGGACAGGGGACTATGGCTACACCTTC
CDR3: CASSSFGWTGDYGYTF

length: 14
D: -
J: TRBJ1-4
size: few
V: TRBV28
DNA: TGTGCCAGCAGTTTCTTAACAGGGAATGAAAAACTGTTTTTT
CDR3: CASSFLTGNEKLFF

length: 14
D: -
J: TRBJ1-5
size: many
V: TRBV28
DNA: TGTGCCAGCAGTTTATCAGGGGACAATCAGCCCCAGCATTTT
CDR3: CASSLSGDNQPQHF

length: 17
D: TRBD2
J: TRBJ2-5
size: -
V: TRBV6-2/TRBV6-3
DNA: TGTGCCAGCAGTTACGGGGGTACTAGCGGGAGAAGGGAGACCCAGTACTTC
CDR3: CASSYGGTSGRRETQYF

length: 14
D: -
J: TRBJ1-1
size: once
V: TRBV29-1
DNA: TGCAGCGTCACAACCGGGGCATCGAACACTGAAGCTTTCTTT
CDR3: CSVTTGASNTEAFF

length: 15
D: TRBD1
J: TRBJ1-2
size: many
V: TRBV6-2/TRBV6-3
DNA: TGTGCCAGCAGTTACGGACAGGGGGTACACTATGGCTACACCTTC
CDR3: CASSYGQGVHYGYTF